A selection of T cell receptor beta chains follows, all from one sample in a study of Ad26.COV2.S vaccination and SARS-CoV-2 variants. Produced via immunoSEQ multiplex PCR; TCRdb's table is partial and in-frame only. The sample contains 400,000 to 450,000 clones, over 80% of which appear only once. Sequences were derived from peripheral blood, sampled in a trial of Ad26.COV2.S vaccine versus placebo. These receptors were obtained from a person between 18 and 59 years old who received the Ad26.COV2.S COVID-19 vaccine or a placebo. Each CDR3 is given with its conserved first and last residue. The D gene is left open where the match is weak. Clone size appears in some rows only: once, few, many, or a class for an expanded clone.

clone size	D gene	V gene	J gene	CDR3 protein	CDR3 DNA
-	-	TRBV2	TRBJ1-6	CASLGTYNSPLHF	TGTGCCAGTTTAGGTACCTATAATTCACCCCTCCACTTT
-	-	TRBV19	TRBJ1-2	CASSIRPGDGYTF	TGTGCCAGTAGCATCCGCCCAGGGGATGGCTACACCTTC
-	-	TRBV3-1/TRBV3-2	TRBJ2-4	CASSQLRDLGLAKNIQYF	TGTGCCAGCAGCCAACTCCGGGACCTCGGACTAGCCAAAAACATTCAGTACTTC
-	-	TRBV2	TRBJ1-4	CASRDRGGREKLFF	TGTGCCAGCAGGGACCGGGGGGGCAGGGAAAAACTGTTTTTT
-	TRBD1	TRBV12-5	TRBJ1-4	CASGLYIQGINEKLFF	TGTGCTAGTGGTTTGTACATACAGGGGATTAATGAAAAACTGTTTTTT
-	-	TRBV9	TRBJ1-4	CASTPGGGNEKLFF	TGTGCCAGCACACCCGGGGGCGGAAATGAAAAACTGTTTTTT
-	-	TRBV5-5	TRBJ1-5	CASSDPGHLNQPQHF	TGTGCCAGCAGCGACCCGGGACACCTTAATCAGCCCCAGCATTTT
-	-	TRBV6-2/TRBV6-3	TRBJ1-5	CASSLAAGYNQPQHF	TGTGCCAGCAGTTTAGCGGCAGGGTACAATCAGCCCCAGCATTTT
-	TRBD2	TRBV27	TRBJ2-7	CASSLTGGESYEQYF	TGTGCCAGCAGTTTAACTGGGGGGGAATCGTACGAGCAGTACTTC
-	TRBD1	TRBV24-1	TRBJ2-7	CATSESGGAWTYEQYF	TGTGCCACCAGTGAGTCAGGGGGCGCTTGGACCTACGAGCAGTACTTC
once	TRBD1	TRBV5-6	TRBJ2-2	CASSFWRTGWTGELFF	TGTGCCAGCAGCTTCTGGAGGACAGGGTGGACCGGGGAGCTGTTTTTT
-	TRBD2	TRBV7-2	TRBJ2-7	CASSQLAGGYSYEQYF	TGTGCCAGCAGCCAGCTAGCGGGGGGATACTCCTACGAGCAGTACTTC
-	-	TRBV6-5	TRBJ2-7	CASSYSTRSSYEQYF	TGTGCCAGCAGTTACTCGACAAGAAGCTCCTACGAGCAGTACTTC
-	TRBD1	TRBV28	TRBJ1-1	CASNSIRDSSNSGEAFF	TGTGCCAGCAATTCAATCCGGGACAGCAGTAATTCCGGCGAAGCTTTCTTT
-	-	TRBV28	TRBJ2-5	CASSFLGAKETQYF	TGTGCCAGCAGTTTTTTGGGGGCAAAAGAGACCCAGTACTTC
-	-	TRBV9	TRBJ2-5	CASSPNGQRQETQYF	TGTGCCAGCAGCCCGAACGGACAGAGACAAGAGACCCAGTACTTC
-	-	TRBV15	TRBJ2-1	CATSRGGGLTNEQFF	TGTGCCACCAGCAGGGGGGGCGGATTGACCAATGAGCAGTTCTTC
-	-	TRBV7-9	TRBJ2-7	CASSLVQYEQYF	TGTGCCAGCAGCTTAGTACAGTACGAGCAGTACTTC
-	TRBD2	TRBV5-1	TRBJ2-4	CASSLALAGGGIQYF	TGCGCCAGCAGCTTGGCCCTAGCGGGGGGTGGCATTCAGTACTTC
-	-	TRBV24-1	TRBJ2-7	CATSDLLTGAQYF	TGTGCCACCAGTGATCTCCTGACGGGCGCGCAGTACTTC
-	TRBD1	TRBV19	TRBJ1-5	CASSVRGRDQPQHF	TGTGCCAGTAGTGTCAGGGGGCGCGATCAGCCCCAGCATTTT
once	TRBD2	TRBV29-1	TRBJ2-1	CSVLAGGQNEQFF	TGCAGCGTACTAGCGGGGGGGCAGAATGAGCAGTTCTTC
-	-	TRBV27	TRBJ2-5	CASSLGRMQTQYF	TGTGCCAGCAGTTTAGGAAGGATGCAGACCCAGTACTTC
-	-	TRBV4-1	TRBJ2-1	CASSQTGSIMDEQFF	TGCGCCAGCAGCCAAACAGGGTCCATTATGGATGAGCAGTTCTTC
-	-	TRBV7-9	TRBJ1-1	CASSLPLAEAFF	TGTGCCAGCAGCCTGCCCCTAGCTGAAGCTTTCTTT
-	-	TRBV15	TRBJ2-1	CATSRDYGIQGPYNEQFF	TGTGCCACCAGCAGAGATTACGGTATTCAGGGGCCCTACAATGAGCAGTTCTTC
once	TRBD1	TRBV14	TRBJ1-2	CASSPRQGHIDGYTF	TGTGCCAGCAGCCCACGACAGGGGCATATCGATGGCTACACCTTC
few	TRBD2	TRBV6-5	TRBJ2-1	CASSYSPAGGRNEQFF	TGTGCCAGCAGTTACTCCCCAGCGGGGGGGAGGAATGAGCAGTTCTTC
-	-	TRBV7-2	TRBJ2-1	CASSLSLRGSYNEQFF	TGTGCCAGCAGCTTATCTCTGCGGGGCTCCTACAATGAGCAGTTCTTC
-	-	TRBV18	TRBJ2-2	CASSPLNTGELFF	TGTGCCAGCTCACCACTCAACACCGGGGAGCTGTTTTTT
-	-	TRBV7-9	TRBJ1-1	CASSLEPRGTEAFF	TGTGCCAGCAGCTTAGAGCCGAGGGGCACTGAAGCTTTCTTT
-	-	TRBV6-6	TRBJ2-6	CASSPTGRTSGANVLTF	TGTGCCAGCAGTCCGACGGGACGGACCTCTGGGGCCAACGTCCTGACTTTC
-	TRBD2	TRBV29-1	TRBJ2-5	CSVGGETQYF	TGCAGCGTCGGGGGGGAGACCCAGTACTTC
-	-	TRBV6-1	TRBJ1-5	CASSGTRGQGSNQPQHF	TGTGCCAGCAGTGGAACCCGGGGGCAGGGTAGCAATCAGCCCCAGCATTTT
-	-	TRBV7-9	TRBJ2-6	CASSLVGAGANVLTF	TGTGCCAGCAGCTTAGTAGGGGCTGGGGCCAACGTCCTGACTTTC
once	TRBD1	TRBV6-6	TRBJ1-4	CATQGGRSTNEKLFF	TGTGCCACCCAGGGGGGTCGGTCGACTAATGAAAAACTGTTTTTT
-	TRBD1	TRBV20-1	TRBJ1-4	CSASKGSGQINEKLFF	TGCAGTGCCAGTAAAGGGTCGGGACAGATCAATGAAAAACTGTTTTTT
-	-	TRBV4-3	TRBJ2-7	CASSQDYRPPGVGGHEQYF	TGCGCCAGCAGCCAAGATTATCGCCCCCCAGGGGTCGGCGGGCACGAGCAGTACTTC
-	-	TRBV23-1	TRBJ1-4	CASSPGQSGDEKLFF	TGCGCCAGCAGTCCCGGACAGTCAGGGGATGAAAAACTGTTTTTT
once	-	TRBV7-6	TRBJ2-5	CASSAQTSALDKTQYF	TGTGCCAGCAGCGCCCAGACTAGTGCCCTGGATAAGACCCAGTACTTC
-	-	TRBV6-5	TRBJ1-2	CASSLQGPPYGYTF	TGTGCCAGCAGTTTACAGGGACCCCCTTATGGCTACACCTTC